Listed below are T cell receptor beta chains from one sample, sequenced in a study of cytomegalovirus exposure and HLA in healthy donors. Data came from immunoSEQ multiplex PCR; TCRdb stores just in-frame clones and leaves some out. The data show about 120,000 clones, over 8.5% seen once. The sequenced sample was PBMCs. These receptors came from a woman in her forties in good health and CMV-seropositive. CDR3s include the opening cysteine and the closing phenylalanine or tryptophan. The order of the fields is clone size, V gene, CDR3 protein. A row's size may be missing; if present it is once, few, many or a size class.

abundance: NA; v_gene: TRBV27; CDR3aa: CASSPRTTGGPLDEQYF
abundance: NA; v_gene: TRBV5-1; CDR3aa: CASTPSGHPTDTQYF
abundance: few; v_gene: TRBV4-1; CDR3aa: CASSWTGAGSQPQHF
abundance: few; v_gene: TRBV5-8; CDR3aa: CASSLGQKATNEKLFF
abundance: few; v_gene: TRBV7-3; CDR3aa: CASSHTSGAEQFF
abundance: few; v_gene: TRBV2; CDR3aa: CASRPGLKYQETQYF
abundance: few; v_gene: TRBV11-2; CDR3aa: CASSLRSGGFTDTQYF
abundance: NA; v_gene: TRBV5-1; CDR3aa: CASSRQSMNTEAFF
abundance: few; v_gene: TRBV7-3; CDR3aa: CASSQTQGTWNEQFF
abundance: few; v_gene: TRBV10-1; CDR3aa: CASSLAGAANEQFF
abundance: few; v_gene: TRBV6-1; CDR3aa: CASRGDNNVLTF
abundance: NA; v_gene: TRBV4-1; CDR3aa: CASSRPGQGARSGSPLHF
abundance: NA; v_gene: TRBV4-1; CDR3aa: CASSQADRVSGNTIYF
abundance: NA; v_gene: TRBV7-3; CDR3aa: CASSSSTNNEQFF
abundance: few; v_gene: TRBV5-4; CDR3aa: CASSGRTGANEQFF
abundance: once; v_gene: TRBV5-1; CDR3aa: CASSHGQRNTEAFF
abundance: NA; v_gene: TRBV6-1; CDR3aa: CASRTDSYTEAFF
abundance: NA; v_gene: TRBV7-9; CDR3aa: CASTIQGDTQYF
abundance: few; v_gene: TRBV5-1; CDR3aa: CASSLGLAGGVDTQYF
abundance: NA; v_gene: TRBV28; CDR3aa: CASSPGTGLAKNIQYF
abundance: NA; v_gene: TRBV30; CDR3aa: CAWIPGTGENTEAFF
abundance: NA; v_gene: TRBV6-5; CDR3aa: CASSPSSGGYTF
abundance: NA; v_gene: TRBV11-2; CDR3aa: CASSPIRGPNTEAFF
abundance: NA; v_gene: TRBV7-9; CDR3aa: CASDRDNEVDVLTF
abundance: NA; v_gene: TRBV5-5; CDR3aa: CASSLVSGMNTEAFF
abundance: NA; v_gene: TRBV10-1; CDR3aa: CASSGGADTEAFF
abundance: NA; v_gene: TRBV9; CDR3aa: CASSVGAFERTGELFF
abundance: few; v_gene: TRBV14; CDR3aa: CASSYRVGDGYTF
abundance: few; v_gene: TRBV7-8; CDR3aa: CASISGTGGFSYNEQFF
abundance: NA; v_gene: TRBV18; CDR3aa: CASSDGGGGYTEAFF
abundance: NA; v_gene: TRBV7-9; CDR3aa: CASSPTGLGGGYTF
abundance: few; v_gene: TRBV27; CDR3aa: CASSPRRTELSGYTF
abundance: NA; v_gene: TRBV18; CDR3aa: CASSRLAGGQETQYF
abundance: NA; v_gene: TRBV19; CDR3aa: CASSIRRGQETQYF
abundance: NA; v_gene: TRBV5-1; CDR3aa: CASSYPTESEHWSSYNEQFF
abundance: few; v_gene: TRBV6-6; CDR3aa: CASSPRDTSPLHF
abundance: few; v_gene: TRBV19; CDR3aa: CASSRGTSGGYNEQFF
abundance: NA; v_gene: TRBV7-3; CDR3aa: CASSTTGTGRNEQFF
abundance: NA; v_gene: TRBV7-6; CDR3aa: CASSLWRDEQFF
abundance: NA; v_gene: TRBV4-2; CDR3aa: CASSQAGGTYNEQFF
abundance: NA; v_gene: TRBV5-4; CDR3aa: CASSSKRGGGETQYF
abundance: NA; v_gene: TRBV7-9; CDR3aa: CASSPFDGGSEAFF
abundance: few; v_gene: TRBV12-5; CDR3aa: CASGPDRPRYEQYF
abundance: NA; v_gene: TRBV11-2; CDR3aa: CASSAGQGSSYNEQFF
abundance: few; v_gene: TRBV6-5; CDR3aa: CASSSSSGGAETQYF
abundance: few; v_gene: TRBV6-5; CDR3aa: CASTKVYGGVETQYF
abundance: few; v_gene: TRBV30; CDR3aa: CAWSTGLGGCTF
abundance: NA; v_gene: TRBV10-2; CDR3aa: CASRQVVAGELFF
abundance: few; v_gene: TRBV18; CDR3aa: CASSPRVNTEAFF
abundance: NA; v_gene: TRBV18; CDR3aa: CASSYRGTEAFF
abundance: few; v_gene: TRBV9; CDR3aa: CASSRGGAPNYGYTF
abundance: NA; v_gene: TRBV28; CDR3aa: CASSPDRGRKGNTIYF
abundance: few; v_gene: TRBV18; CDR3aa: CASSPPNRGANTGELFF
abundance: NA; v_gene: TRBV5-4; CDR3aa: CASSGAGSLVAETQYF
abundance: NA; v_gene: TRBV30; CDR3aa: CACSRVLTNEKLFF
abundance: few; v_gene: TRBV6-1; CDR3aa: CASSGRVGANQPQHF
abundance: NA; v_gene: TRBV6-1; CDR3aa: CASSERLADSTDTQYF
abundance: few; v_gene: TRBV7-6; CDR3aa: CASSLGDRQNTEAFF
abundance: NA; v_gene: TRBV7-6; CDR3aa: CASSSPLYTDTQYF
abundance: few; v_gene: TRBV30; CDR3aa: CASLGGVSYNEQFF